This TCR beta chain was sequenced for a study of CD8 T cells in ankylosing spondylitis. This clonotype appeared many times. Antigen unknown. Whole-study results and caveats: Before this, some motif variants had been reported in reactive arthritis synovial fluid and blood. For ankylosing spondylitis blood, a TCR beta motif of seven to nine highly homologous variants appeared characteristic.

The CDR3 is made up of 18 amino acids. The germline gives CDR1 MNHNS, CDR2 SASEGT. The junction had 18 bases not matched to a gene; V was cut back by 5 bases and J by 3 bases. Generation of TCR beta libraries employed quantitative 5'-RACE incorporating molecular barcodes. MiXCR, applied by TCRdb to the 5' RACE reads, yields one record per CDR3 protein. Found here are 500,000 to 650,000 distinct CDR3 sequences, approximately 5% of them singletons; the top ten hold 3.5%. This clonotype was obtained from a male donor with ankylosing spondylitis. V gene TRBV6-1 combines with J gene TRBJ2-7; 8 bases are a match to TRBD1. Material for sequencing was blood, either unsorted or a sorted T cell fraction (not recorded which). The CDR3 is CASSRRSRGPTGGYEQYF. For the CDR3, the DNA is TGTGCCAGCAGTAGAAGGTCCAGGGGGCCCACCGGCGGCTACGAGCAGTACTTC.